This TCR beta chain derives from a study of T cell responses to AZD1222 COVID-19 vaccine. As regards this clone: The antigen remains unidentified.

The CDR3 consists of 15 residues. Between the trimmed V and J ends, which lost 6 bases and 0 bases, there was a span of 12 bases. Germline CDR1 reads MDHEN; CDR2 reads SYDVKM. Study conclusions and caveats: Targeting of unmutated variant regions was reportedly seen in nearly half of spike-specific TCRs. At baseline, seropositivity was found in only six or seven AZD1222 recipients. Spike-wide coverage was observed for vaccine-associated CD4 TCRs, with dominant responses at 160-218 and 743-854. Breadth and depth of Spike-specific TCRs rose after two AZD1222 doses.

Generated by immunoSEQ multiplex PCR, the TCRdb table keeps only in-frame clones and is missing some. The data contain more than 70,000 clones, over 80% of them singletons. The receptor's source is an adult in good health. This chain links TRBV28 with TRBJ1-3, with D uncertain. The sequencing here drew on peripheral blood, taken on day 0 of AZD1222 vaccination. The CDR3 DNA reads as TGTGCCAGCAGGTTCGGAGGGAGCTCTGGAAACACCATATATTTT. This translates into CASRFGGSSGNTIYF.